Presented here are 31 T cell receptor beta chains from one specimen sequenced in a study of OX40 agonist ivuxolimab in advanced cancers. Sequencing used immunoSEQ multiplex PCR; TCRdb keeps in-frame clones, though not all of them. The sample carries roughly 80,000 clones, 90% to 95% recorded once. The material was CD4+ or CD8+ T cells sorted from blood, obtained in a trial of the OX40 agonist ivuxolimab. The receptors were sampled from an adult with an advanced solid tumor such as melanoma, head and neck, liver or kidney cancer.

This sequence joins TRBV5-1 and TRBJ2-3, with 9 bases fitting TRBD1. From germline, CDR1 is SGHRS and CDR2 YFSETQ. CDR3 size: 15 residues. The DNA of the CDR3 is TGCGCTACACAACTAGGGCGGACAGGGGCGGATACGCAGTATTTT. Amino acids: CATQLGRTGADTQYF.

The genes are TRBV7-2 and TRBJ2-1; TRBD2 matches 12 bases. Germline CDR1 SGHTA, CDR2 FQGNSA. The V gene end was trimmed by 5 bases and the J gene end by 9 bases; junction bases not matched to a gene: 11. This CDR3 comprises 16 residues. The CDR3 bases are TGTGCCAGCAGCGTTGTAACTAGCGGGAGGAGTATTGAGCAGTTCTTC. The encoded protein is CASSVVTSGRSIEQFF.

This sequence joins TRBV6-1 and TRBJ2-3, with 13 bases that match TRBD2. After removal of 6 bases from V and 7 bases from J, the junction contained 4 bases not matched to a gene. Germline V gene data show CDR1 as MNHNS and CDR2 as SASEGT. The CDR3 sequence is 14 residues long. CDR3 sequence: CASRLAGGPNTQYF. CDR3 nucleotides: TGTGCCAGCAGACTAGCGGGAGGGCCTAATACGCAGTATTTT.

The chain couples TRBV5-1 to TRBJ1-6; TRBD1 might be the D (5 bases). The CDR3 runs 14 residues. Germline CDR1 reads SGHRS; CDR2 reads YFSETQ. V was pared by 4 bases and J by 8 bases, with 13 bases between. In nucleotides, the CDR3 is TGCGCCAGCAGCGTCGAGGGAGGGGATTCACCCCTCCACTTT. It is translated as CASSVEGGDSPLHF. Supplemented by reference TRBV5-1 and TRBJ1-6, the full variable domain reads KAGVTQTPRYLIKTRGQQVTLSCSPISGHRSVSWYQQTPGQGLQFLFEYFSETQRNKGNFPGRFSGRQFSNSRSEMNVSTLELGDSALYLCASSVEGGDSPLHFGNGTRLTVT.

The V call is TRBV5-8, the J call TRBJ1-4; D remains unclear. The CDR3 length is 16 residues. V was shortened by 3 bases and J by 0 bases, with 12 bases between the two germline ends. Germline CDR1 reads SGHTS; CDR2 reads YDEGEE. The CDR3 bases are TGTGCCAGCAGCTACGGGCAGGTTGCAACTAATGAAAAACTGTTTTTT. Protein product: CASSYGQVATNEKLFF.

CDR3 region: CASSLRRDINSPLHF. For the CDR3, the DNA is TGTGCCAGCAGCCTAAGACGCGACATTAATTCACCCCTCCACTTT. The chain joins TRBV27 to TRBJ1-6; D uncertain. The CDR3 has 15 residues. Trimming shortened V by 6 bases and J by 6 bases, and 15 bases separated the two germline ends. Germline loops: CDR1 MNHEY, CDR2 SMNVEV (reference sequence).

The rearrangement joins TRBV4-1 to TRBJ1-5, with 8 bases identical to TRBD1. The V and J ends lost 4 bases and 2 bases, in that order; junction bases with no gene match: 4. This CDR3 comprises 15 residues. Germline V CDR1 and CDR2: MGHRA, YSYEKL. CDR3 amino acids: CASSLDRGGNQPQHF. CDR3 coding DNA: TGCGCCAGCAGCCTTGACAGGGGCGGCAATCAGCCCCAGCATTTT.

The chain uses TRBV5-1 and TRBJ2-7; 7 bases match TRBD2. In germline, CDR1 is SGHRS, CDR2 YFSETQ. The V gene end was trimmed by 3 bases and the J gene end by 2 bases; junction bases not matched to a gene: 5. This CDR3 has 14 amino acids. The CDR3 DNA sequence: TGCGCCAGCAGCTCGGTCGGGGGGACCTACGAGCAGTACTTC. It specifies CASSSVGGTYEQYF.

The chain is built from TRBV7-8 and TRBJ2-1; 7 bases fit TRBD2. CDR1 is SGHVS and CDR2 is FQNEAQ in the germline V gene. V dropped 5 bases and J dropped 2; count of bases not matched to a gene: 6. The CDR3 is 15 amino acids. The CDR3 DNA is TGTGCCAGCAGCCCTAGCGGACCTCCCTACAATGAGCAGTTCTTC. It yields the protein CASSPSGPPYNEQFF.

The rearrangement joins TRBV29-1 to TRBJ2-1; D may be TRBD1 or TRBD2 (5 bases each). In germline, CDR1 is SQVTM, CDR2 ANQGSEA. Trimming shortened V by 0 bases and J by 9 bases, and 12 bases separated the two germline ends. The length of the CDR3 is 13 residues. The CDR3 DNA follows: TGCAGCGTTGAAGACCGGGGCCGAGTTGAGCAGTTCTTC. Its protein product is CSVEDRGRVEQFF.

This clone has only a few counts. The V gene is TRBV7-2, the J gene TRBJ2-4; TRBD2 matches at 8 bases. V was clipped by 5 bases and J by 0 bases; unmatched bases: 6. CDR1 and CDR2 (germline): SGHTA, FQGNSA. CDR3 length: 16 residues. CDR3 loop: CASSLQAGVAKNIQYF. As DNA, the CDR3 is TGTGCCAGCAGCCTTCAAGCGGGGGTAGCCAAAAACATTCAGTACTTC. The full variable domain, its missing parts supplied by reference TRBV7-2 and TRBJ2-4, is GAGVSQSPSNKVTEKGKDVELRCDPISGHTALYWYRQSLGQGLEFLIYFQGNSAPDKSGLPSDRFSAERTGGSVSTLTIQRTQQEDSAVYLCASSLQAGVAKNIQYFGAGTRLSVL.

This clone has only a few counts. The chain links TRBV11-2 to TRBJ1-1, with D possibly TRBD1 on 6 matching bases. Trimming shortened V by 0 bases and J by 9 bases, and 11 bases separated the two germline ends. Germline CDR1 reads SGHAT; CDR2 reads FQNNGV. There are 13 residues in the CDR3. The CDR3 DNA is TGTGCCAGCAGCTTAGATCGGGGGCAGAAAGCTTTCTTT. Translation: CASSLDRGQKAFF.

This rearrangement joins TRBV9 to TRBJ2-5, with D possibly TRBD2 on 5 matching bases. V was pared by 0 bases and J by 5 bases, with 11 bases between. The CDR3 is made up of 14 amino acids. Per the germline V gene, CDR1 is SGDLS and CDR2 is YYNGEE. CDR3 in amino acids: CASSVVGSSETQYF. DNA of the CDR3: TGTGCCAGCAGCGTAGTAGGGAGCTCGGAGACCCAGTACTTC.

In its sample, this clone was seen a few times. CDR3 nucleotides: TGTGCCAGCAGCCCGAGGACAGGGGGGAGATGGGAGACCCAGTACTTC. Its translation: CASSPRTGGRWETQYF. The genes are TRBV14 and TRBJ2-5; 10 nucleotides line up with TRBD1. CDR3 length equals 16 residues. Per the germline V gene, CDR1 is SGHDN and CDR2 is FVKESK. V shed 4 bases, J shed 5 bases, and the junction held 10 bases outside the gene matches.

The chain recombines TRBV6-1 with TRBJ1-1; no firm D call. Germline CDR1 MNHNS, CDR2 SASEGT. The V and J ends lost 5 bases and 2 bases respectively, with 3 bases between them. The CDR3 totals 11 residues. This CDR3 is CASSRNTEAFF. The CDR3, as DNA: TGTGCCAGCAGTCGCAACACTGAAGCTTTCTTT.

V is TRBV7-2 and J is TRBJ1-6; 7 nucleotides match TRBD1. Germline V CDR1 and CDR2: SGHTA, FQGNSA. Unmatched junction bases numbered 3, after V lost 6 bases and J lost 4 bases. This CDR3 is built from 14 residues. The CDR3 spells CASRQGIYNSPLHF. In nucleotides, the CDR3 is TGTGCCAGCAGACAGGGGATTTATAATTCACCCCTCCACTTT. The full variable domain, completed using reference TRBV7-2 and TRBJ1-6, is GAGVSQSPSNKVTEKGKDVELRCDPISGHTALYWYRQSLGQGLEFLIYFQGNSAPDKSGLPSDRFSAERTGGSVSTLTIQRTQQEDSAVYLCASRQGIYNSPLHFGNGTRLTVT.

The J gene is TRBJ1-1, the V gene TRBV11-2, with TRBD1 identical over 9 bases. V lost 7 bases to trimming and J lost 6 bases; unmatched junction nucleotides: 9. The CDR3 length is 14 residues. Germline lookup yields CDR1 SGHAT and CDR2 FQNNGV. CDR3 amino acids: CASTRDRARAEAFF. CDR3 in DNA: TGTGCCAGCACCCGGGACAGGGCTAGGGCTGAAGCTTTCTTT. Variable domain in full (rest from reference TRBV11-2 and TRBJ1-1): EAGVAQSPRYKIIEKRQSVAFWCNPISGHATLYWYQQILGQGPKLLIQFQNNGVVDDSQLPKDRFSAERLKGVDSTLKIQPAKLEDSAVYLCASTRDRARAEAFFGQGTRLTVV.

This rearrangement joins TRBV28 to TRBJ1-2, with a tentative D call TRBD1 (5 bases). Germline values: CDR1 MDHEN, CDR2 SYDVKM. The CDR3 spans 16 residues. Trimming removed 7 bases at V and 3 bases at J, with 21 bases between. CDR3 in amino acids: CASTEGRAGPYYGYTF. CDR3 in DNA: TGTGCCAGCACCGAAGGCCGGGCAGGGCCTTACTATGGCTACACCTTC.

The chain employs TRBV18 and TRBJ1-5; D is uncertain. V lost 4 bases and J 4 bases, leaving 8 bases between the germline ends. This CDR3 has 13 amino acids. The germline V gene encodes CDR1 KGHSH and CDR2 LQKENI. The CDR3 is CASSRGRNQPQHF. Here the CDR3 DNA reads TGTGCCAGCTCACGTGGGAGGAATCAGCCCCAGCATTTT.

The chain has TRBV28 and TRBJ1-2; D is perhaps TRBD1 (5 bases). V was cut by 1 base and J by 3 bases, with 6 bases left in between. Germline CDR1 and CDR2: MDHEN and SYDVKM. The CDR3 totals 13 residues. The CDR3 region has the DNA TGTGCCAGCAGTTTATCGACAGACTATGGCTACACCTTC. Translated: CASSLSTDYGYTF.

The chain combines TRBV29-1 with TRBJ2-1; a weak D match, TRBD2 (6 bases). The CDR3 runs 15 residues. Germline CDR1 is SQVTM and CDR2 is ANQGSEA. Trimming cost V 4 bases and J 4 bases, with 17 bases left between them. CDR3 sequence: CSVGNAGLLYNEQFF. In DNA, the CDR3 is TGCAGCGTTGGCAATGCGGGACTTCTTTACAATGAGCAGTTCTTC.

The J gene is TRBJ2-7, the V gene TRBV11-2; D is uncertain. Per the germline V gene, CDR1 is SGHAT and CDR2 is FQNNGV. The CDR3 spans 15 residues. The V end was cut by 0 bases, the J end by 2 bases, with 11 bases between. CDR3 sequence: CASSLDGGQTYEQYF. The DNA of the CDR3 is TGTGCCAGCAGCTTAGACGGCGGCCAAACCTACGAGCAGTACTTC. The entire variable domain, with the rest obtained from reference TRBV11-2 and TRBJ2-7, is as follows: EAGVAQSPRYKIIEKRQSVAFWCNPISGHATLYWYQQILGQGPKLLIQFQNNGVVDDSQLPKDRFSAERLKGVDSTLKIQPAKLEDSAVYLCASSLDGGQTYEQYFGPGTRLTVT.

The gene calls are TRBV4-1 and TRBJ2-1, with 10 bases identical to TRBD2. The CDR3 sequence is 15 residues long. With 4 bases clipped from V and 6 bases from J, the junction kept 6 bases outside the gene matches. CDR1 is MGHRA, CDR2 YSYEKL, per germline. CDR3 region: CASSLTSGAINEQFF. In DNA form, the CDR3 reads TGCGCCAGCAGCCTAACTAGCGGGGCTATCAATGAGCAGTTCTTC.

The chain is built from TRBV28 and TRBJ1-5; D remains unclear. Trimming removed 3 bases at V and 1 base at J, with 10 bases between. The CDR3 is 15 amino acids. Germline V gene sequence: CDR1 MDHEN, CDR2 SYDVKM. This CDR3 is CASSFPGWSNQPQHF. The DNA for the CDR3 is TGTGCCAGCAGTTTTCCGGGTTGGAGCAATCAGCCCCAGCATTTT.

The gene calls are TRBV30 and TRBJ1-6; the D is unclear. CDR3 length: 12 amino acids. CDR1 and CDR2 (germline): GTSNPN, SVGIG (reference sequence). Trimming shortened V by 7 bases and J by 6 bases, and 10 bases separated the two germline ends. CDR3 coding DNA: TGTGCCTCTACCGGGCTTAATTCACCCCTCCACTTT. Its protein product is CASTGLNSPLHF. Supplemented by reference TRBV30 and TRBJ1-6, the full variable domain reads SQTIHQWPATLVQPVGSPLSLECTVEGTSNPNLYWYRQAAGRGLQLLFYSVGIGQISSEVPQNLSASRPQDRQFILSSKKLLLSDSGFYLCASTGLNSPLHFGNGTRLTVT.

The rearrangement joins TRBV4-2 to TRBJ2-7, with D unresolved. Germline assignment: CDR1 LGHNA and CDR2 YNFKEQ. The CDR3 runs to 16 residues. Between the trimmed V and J ends, which lost 0 bases and 3 bases, there was a span of 15 bases. The CDR3 DNA reads TGTGCCAGCAGCCAAGATCCGAAGCGAGCAAACTACGAGCAGTACTTC. Its translation is CASSQDPKRANYEQYF.

This sequence joins TRBV13 and TRBJ2-5; D is unclear. V was shortened by 2 bases and J by 6 bases, with 7 bases between the two germline ends. The V gene's germline CDR1 is PRHDT and CDR2 FYEKMQ (reference sequence). The CDR3 is 12 amino acids. The CDR3: CASSLSRQTQYF. The CDR3, as DNA: TGTGCCAGCAGCTTAAGTAGGCAGACCCAGTACTTC.

This chain links TRBV28 with TRBJ2-2, with 7 bases that match TRBD1. Germline V gene data show CDR1 as MDHEN and CDR2 as SYDVKM. The CDR3 is 16 residues long. V was clipped by 6 bases and J by 7 bases; unmatched bases: 14. The CDR3 loop is CASRPGQAVRDGELFF. CDR3 DNA: TGTGCCAGCAGACCCGGACAGGCGGTTCGGGACGGGGAGCTGTTTTTT. Based on the CDR3 plus reference TRBV28 and TRBJ2-2, the full variable domain is DVKVTQSSRYLVKRTGEKVFLECVQDMDHENMFWYRQDPGLGLRLIYFSYDVKMKEKGDIPEGYSVSREKKERFSLILESASTNQTSMYLCASRPGQAVRDGELFFGEGSRLTVL.

The chain joins TRBV15 to TRBJ2-7, with 14 bases fitting TRBD2. V was clipped by 3 bases and J by 4 bases; unmatched bases: 11. Germline V gene sequence: CDR1 LNHNV, CDR2 YYDKDF (reference sequence). This CDR3 is 18 amino acids long. CDR3 sequence: CATSREEPGTSGSYEQYF. DNA for the CDR3: TGTGCCACCAGCAGGGAGGAGCCCGGGACTAGCGGGAGTTACGAGCAGTACTTC.

The V and J genes are TRBV4-3 and TRBJ2-3, with TRBD2 matching over 14 bases. The length of the CDR3 is 19 residues. Germline assignment: CDR1 LGHNA and CDR2 YSLEER. V was pared by 4 bases and J by 7 bases, with 16 bases of the junction left unmatched. In DNA, the CDR3 is TGCGCCAGCAGCCGAACTACCGGACTAGCGGGAGGAACAGGGAATACGCAGTATTTT. Translated: CASSRTTGLAGGTGNTQYF.

This chain uses TRBV7-3 with TRBJ2-5, with 9 bases that match TRBD2. V gave up 2 bases and J gave up 2 bases; unmatched junction bases: 0. Germline CDR1 reads SGHTA; CDR2 reads FQGTGA. The CDR3 sequence is 14 residues long. Written as DNA, the CDR3 is TGTGCCAGCAGCTTAGCGGGAGGGCAAGAGACCCAGTACTTC. It specifies CASSLAGGQETQYF.